These 8 T cell receptor beta chains share one sample of origin, sequenced in a study of T cells in Graves' hyperthyroidism and ophthalmopathy (dated by TCRdb to about 2019). Library preparation was by multiplex PCR. The instrument given in TCRdb is Illumina HiSeq 2000. TCR beta CDR3 regions were amplified from RNA transcripts. A first-round RT-PCR of the TCR CDR3 used the HTBI primer set with the Qiagen OneStep RT-PCR kit. TCRdb's own reprocessing of the public reads used fastp at Q25 and MiXCR and kept productive beta chains. Each CDR3 protein appears once, grouped with its most common genes and DNA. In all, the sample holds 390,000 or so distinct CDR3 sequences, and approximately 15% of those were seen once. The ten largest clones represent less than 15% of the sample. Sequenced sample: blood. Every receptor here comes from a man younger than 35 with Graves' ophthalmopathy.

This clonotype was seen many times. The V call is TRBV6-1, the J call TRBJ1-2, with D uncertain. There are 13 residues in the CDR3. Germline-derived CDR1 and CDR2 are MNHNS and SASEGT. The ends were cut back, 6 bases at V and 0 bases at J, with 8 bases in the middle. Here the CDR3 reads CASRRPTNYGYTF. In DNA form, the CDR3 reads TGTGCCAGCAGAAGACCTACTAACTATGGCTACACCTTC.

This clonotype was found a few times. The chain carries TRBV28 and TRBJ1-2; D perhaps matches TRBD1 (6 bases). This CDR3 has 11 amino acids. V was cut by 1 base and J by 13 bases, with 10 bases left in between. Germline CDR1 and CDR2: MDHEN and SYDVKM. This chain's CDR3 is CASSLYRESTF. The CDR3 nucleotides read TGTGCCAGCAGTTTATACAGGGAGAGCACCTTC.

The chain has TRBV15 and TRBJ2-1; no clear D gene. CDR1 is LNHNV, CDR2 YYDKDF, per germline (reference sequence). V lost 1 base and J lost 0, with 7 bases in between. The CDR3 runs 15 residues. The CDR3 protein is CATSRGLTSYNEQFF. CDR3 nucleotides: TGTGCCACCAGCAGAGGCTTAACCTCCTACAATGAGCAGTTCTTC.

This clonotype was counted ten times or more. V is TRBV20-1 and J is TRBJ1-6; D ambiguous. Deletions cut 0 bases from V and 8 bases from J, with 8 bases between. The CDR3 totals 13 residues. Germline V gives CDR1 DFQATT, CDR2 SNEGSKA (reference sequence). The CDR3 DNA reads TGCAGTGCTAGAGACCGGCTCGATTCACCCCTCCACTTT. This encodes CSARDRLDSPLHF.

This clonotype showed up many times. The chain employs TRBV11-2 and TRBJ1-1, with D perhaps matching TRBD1 (6 bases). V was shortened by 2 bases and J by 8 bases, with 21 bases between the two germline ends. Germline V gene sequence: CDR1 SGHAT, CDR2 FQNNGV. This CDR3 contains 16 residues. CDR3 coding DNA: TGTGCCAGCAGCTTATCCTTTGGGAACAGGGCTTACGAAGCTTTCTTT. It encodes CASSLSFGNRAYEAFF.

This clonotype was detected many times. The chain uses TRBV7-2 and TRBJ2-7; TRBD2 matches at 10 bases. This CDR3 region has 15 residues. Looked up from germline, CDR1 is SGHTA and CDR2 is FQGNSA. V was pared by 4 bases and J by 7 bases, with 10 bases of the junction left unmatched. This CDR3 is CASSSGLAAVEEQYF. CDR3 coding DNA: TGTGCCAGCAGCTCCGGACTAGCGGCCGTGGAGGAGCAGTACTTC.

There are many counts of this clonotype. The chain carries TRBV14 and TRBJ2-3, with a weak D call TRBD2 (6 bases). The germline gives CDR1 SGHDN, CDR2 FVKESK. This CDR3 region has 18 residues. The V end was cut by 2 bases, the J end by 3 bases, with 21 bases between. CDR3: CASSQSTQTRRGTDTQYF. In DNA form, the CDR3 reads TGTGCCAGCAGCCAATCGACCCAGACTAGAAGAGGGACAGATACGCAGTATTTT. Using reference TRBV14 and TRBJ2-3 for the parts outside the CDR3, the full variable domain is EAGVTQFPSHSVIEKGQTVTLRCDPISGHDNLYWYRRVMGKEIKFLLHFVKESKQDESGMPNNRFLAERTGGTYSTLKVQPAELEDSGVYFCASSQSTQTRRGTDTQYFGPGTRLTVL.

This clonotype was seen more than once but under ten times. V usage is TRBV12-3 or TRBV12-4 and J usage is TRBJ1-5; D is unclear. V was trimmed by 3 bases and J by 4 bases, leaving 13 bases between them. This CDR3 comprises 15 residues. As DNA, the CDR3 is TGTGCCAGCAGTTTTAGGCCACTCGAGAATCAGCCCCAGCATTTT. This translates into CASSFRPLENQPQHF.